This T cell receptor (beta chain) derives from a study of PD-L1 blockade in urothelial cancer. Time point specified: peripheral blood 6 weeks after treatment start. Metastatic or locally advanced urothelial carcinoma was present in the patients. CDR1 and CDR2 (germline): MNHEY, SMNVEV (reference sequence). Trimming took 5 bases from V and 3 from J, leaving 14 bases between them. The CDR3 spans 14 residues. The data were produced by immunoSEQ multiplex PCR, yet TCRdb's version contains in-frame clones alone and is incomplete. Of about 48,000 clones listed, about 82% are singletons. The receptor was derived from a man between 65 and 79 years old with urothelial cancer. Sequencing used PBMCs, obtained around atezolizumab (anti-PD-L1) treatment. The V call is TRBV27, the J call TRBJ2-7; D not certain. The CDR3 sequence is CASSPLQNLYEQYF. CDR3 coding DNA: TGTGCCAGCAGTCCCCTCCAGAACCTCTACGAGCAGTACTTC.